A single T cell receptor (beta chain) is shown here with its context. Its antigen is not known. This record comes from a study of cytomegalovirus exposure and HLA in healthy donors. Whole-study findings and limits: A few CMV-associated chains were confirmed in vitro to be specific for CMV antigens. Presence/absence analyses supposed approximately even sequencing depth among donors. The study recorded 150 to 200 TCR beta chains that were cytomegalovirus-associated. V- and J-gene trimming in TCR beta was tied to a missense DCLRE1C variant by an analysis performed later.

Use of 60 Vbeta and 13 Jbeta primers characterized the PCR. Clones were read by immunoSEQ multiplex PCR, and TCRdb kept only the in-frame ones, dropping some. This table has roughly 160,000 clones, 75% to 90% appearing once. This receptor was identified in a boy younger than 10 in good health and CMV-seronegative. Sequencing used PBMCs.

The CDR3, as DNA: TGTGCCAGCTCACCTCGAAGACAGGGTGGGACCGGGGAGCTGTTTTTT. Its translation: CASSPRRQGGTGELFF. V gene TRBV18 combines with J gene TRBJ2-2; 7 bases align to TRBD1. The V and J ends lost 3 bases and 5 bases, in that order; junction bases with no gene match: 9. CDR3 size: 16 residues. Germline V gene data show CDR1 as KGHSH and CDR2 as LQKENI. The full variable domain, in which reference TRBV18 and TRBJ2-2 provide the parts outside the CDR3, is NAGVMQNPRHLVRRRGQEARLRCSPMKGHSHVYWYRQLPEEGLKFMVYLQKENIIDESGMPKERFSAEFPKEGPSILRIQQVVRGDSAAYFCASSPRRQGGTGELFFGEGSRLTVL.